One and the same sample provided the 2 T cell receptor beta chains below, sequenced in a study of chemoradiotherapy in HPV16-positive cancers. This table comes from immunoSEQ multiplex PCR, and its TCRdb copy is limited to in-frame clones, with some not included. The data show some 3,500 clones, with 84% seen just once and 3% to 3.5% held by the top ten. The sequences come from tumor tissue, collected from a patient who underwent chemoradiotherapy. The receptors here all came from a human donor with HPV-associated anogenital cancer.

The chain couples TRBV21-1 to TRBJ2-7. TRBV21-1 is listed as a pseudogene. The CDR3 sequence is 18 residues long. CDR3: CASSLPSGVGTETYEQYF. CDR3 coding DNA: TGTGCCAGCAGCTTGCCAAGCGGGGTCGGGACAGAGACCTACGAGCAGTACTTC.

This rearrangement joins TRBV2 to TRBJ2-3, with 9 nucleotides matching TRBD1. Per germline, CDR1 SNHLY and CDR2 FYNNEI. V shed 6 bases and J 4 bases; nucleotides not matched to a gene: 11. This CDR3 contains 16 residues. The CDR3 DNA reads TGTGCCAGCAGCCCCGGGACAGGGCTGGGCTCAGATACGCAGTATTTT. Its translation is CASSPGTGLGSDTQYF.